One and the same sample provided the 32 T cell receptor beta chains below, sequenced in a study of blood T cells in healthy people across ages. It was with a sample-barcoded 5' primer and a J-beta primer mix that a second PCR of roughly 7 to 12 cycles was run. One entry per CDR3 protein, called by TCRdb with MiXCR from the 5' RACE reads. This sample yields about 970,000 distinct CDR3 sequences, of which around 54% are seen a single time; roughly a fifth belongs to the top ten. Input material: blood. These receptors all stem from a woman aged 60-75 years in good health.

DNA of the CDR3: TGTGCCAGCAGCTCGACTAGCGGCCGTACCGAGCAGTACTTC. This encodes CASSSTSGRTEQYF. The J gene is TRBJ2-4, the V gene TRBV6-2 or TRBV6-3, with TRBD2 identical over 9 bases. The DNA end is a closer match to TRBJ2-7, so the J assignment may be wrong. This CDR3 region has 14 residues. In germline, CDR1 is MNHEY, CDR2 SVGEGT.

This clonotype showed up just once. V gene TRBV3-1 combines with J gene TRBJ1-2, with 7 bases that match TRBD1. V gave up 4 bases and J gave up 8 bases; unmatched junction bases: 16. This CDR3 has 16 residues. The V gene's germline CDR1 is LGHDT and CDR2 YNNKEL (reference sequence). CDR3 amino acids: CASSLGLGDRRSGYTF. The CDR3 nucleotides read TGTGCCAGCAGCCTGGGCCTTGGGGACAGACGATCGGGCTACACCTTC.

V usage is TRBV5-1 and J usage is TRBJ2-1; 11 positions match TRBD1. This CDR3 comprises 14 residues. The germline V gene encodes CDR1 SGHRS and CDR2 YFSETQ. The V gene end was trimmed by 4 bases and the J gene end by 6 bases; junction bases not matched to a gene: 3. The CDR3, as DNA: TGCGCCAGCAGCGGCGGGACAGGGGGCAATGAGCAGTTCTTC. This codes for CASSGGTGGNEQFF.

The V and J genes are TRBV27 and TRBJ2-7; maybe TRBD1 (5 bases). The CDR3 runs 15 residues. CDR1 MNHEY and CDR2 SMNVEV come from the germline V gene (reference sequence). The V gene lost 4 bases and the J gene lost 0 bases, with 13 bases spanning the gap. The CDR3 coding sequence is TGTGCCAGCAGTTCCACAGGAATTAGCTCCTACGAGCAGTACTTC. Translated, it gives CASSSTGISSYEQYF.

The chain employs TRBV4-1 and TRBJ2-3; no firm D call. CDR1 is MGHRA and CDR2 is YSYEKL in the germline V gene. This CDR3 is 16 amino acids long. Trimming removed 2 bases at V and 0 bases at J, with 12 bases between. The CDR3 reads CASSQPGRVSTDTQYF. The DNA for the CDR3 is TGCGCCAGCAGCCAACCCGGTAGGGTTAGCACAGATACGCAGTATTTT.

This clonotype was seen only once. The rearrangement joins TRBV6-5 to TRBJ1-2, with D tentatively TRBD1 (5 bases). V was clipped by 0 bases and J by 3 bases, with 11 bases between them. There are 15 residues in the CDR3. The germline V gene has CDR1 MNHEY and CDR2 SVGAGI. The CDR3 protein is CASSYSTDMYYGYTF. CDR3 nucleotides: TGTGCCAGCAGTTACTCCACGGACATGTACTATGGCTACACCTTC.

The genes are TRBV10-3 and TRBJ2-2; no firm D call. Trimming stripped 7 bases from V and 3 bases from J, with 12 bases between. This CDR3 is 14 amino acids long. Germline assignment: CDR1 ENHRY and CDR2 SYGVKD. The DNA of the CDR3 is TGTGCCATCAAGGGCATCACGGACACCGGGGAGCTGTTTTTT. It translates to CAIKGITDTGELFF.

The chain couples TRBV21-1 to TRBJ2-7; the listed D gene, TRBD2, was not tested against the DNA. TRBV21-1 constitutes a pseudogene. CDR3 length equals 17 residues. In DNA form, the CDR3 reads TGTGCCGGGTCAGAGGGACTAGCCCCCACTACGAGGAATGAGCAGTACTTC. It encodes CAGSEGLAPTTRNEQYF.

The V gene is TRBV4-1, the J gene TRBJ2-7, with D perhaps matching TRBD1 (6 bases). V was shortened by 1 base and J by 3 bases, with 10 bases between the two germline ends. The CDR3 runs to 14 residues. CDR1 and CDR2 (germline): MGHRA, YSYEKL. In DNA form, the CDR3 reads TGCGCCAGCAGCCAAGTTAGGGGGTACTACGAGCAGTACTTC. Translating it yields CASSQVRGYYEQYF.

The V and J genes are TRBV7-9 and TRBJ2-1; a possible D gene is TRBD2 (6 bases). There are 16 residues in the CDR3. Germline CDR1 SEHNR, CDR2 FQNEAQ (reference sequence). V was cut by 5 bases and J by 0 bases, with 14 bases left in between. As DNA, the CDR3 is TGTGCCAGCAGCCTAGAGCGGGTTAGCTCCTACAATGAGCAGTTCTTC. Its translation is CASSLERVSSYNEQFF.

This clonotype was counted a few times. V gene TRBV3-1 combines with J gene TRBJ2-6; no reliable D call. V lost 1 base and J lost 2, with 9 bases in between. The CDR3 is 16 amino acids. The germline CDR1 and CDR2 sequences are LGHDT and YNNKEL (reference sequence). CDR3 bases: TGTGCCAGCAGCCAAGGAGACCGGGCTGGGGCCAACGTCCTGACTTTC. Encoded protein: CASSQGDRAGANVLTF.

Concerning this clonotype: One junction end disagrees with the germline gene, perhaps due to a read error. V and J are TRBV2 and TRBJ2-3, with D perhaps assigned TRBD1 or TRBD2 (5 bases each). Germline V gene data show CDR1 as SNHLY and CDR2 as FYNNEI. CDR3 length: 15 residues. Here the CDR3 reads CAGRAWDGDTDTQYF. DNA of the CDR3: TGTGCCGGCAGAGCTTGGGACGGAGATACAGATACGCAGTATTTT.

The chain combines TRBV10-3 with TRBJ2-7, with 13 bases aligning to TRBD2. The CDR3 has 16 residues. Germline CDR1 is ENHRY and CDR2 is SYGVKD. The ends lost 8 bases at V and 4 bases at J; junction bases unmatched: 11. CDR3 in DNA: TGTGCCATCGCTGGGGGGACTAGCGGGATTCTTTACGAGCAGTACTTC. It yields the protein CAIAGGTSGILYEQYF.

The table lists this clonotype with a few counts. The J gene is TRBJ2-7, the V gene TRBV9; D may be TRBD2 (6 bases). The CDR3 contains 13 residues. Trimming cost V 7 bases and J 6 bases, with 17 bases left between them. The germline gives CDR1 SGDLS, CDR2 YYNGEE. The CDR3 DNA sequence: TGTGCCAGCGCCTCCGGGACTTCTTCCGAGCAGTACTTC. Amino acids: CASASGTSSEQYF.

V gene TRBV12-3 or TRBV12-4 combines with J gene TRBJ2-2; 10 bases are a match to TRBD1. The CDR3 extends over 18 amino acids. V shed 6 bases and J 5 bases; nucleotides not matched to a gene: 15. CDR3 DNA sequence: TGTGCCAGCAGACCTCTATTCCGGGACAGGGGAAAAACCGGGGAGCTGTTTTTT. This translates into CASRPLFRDRGKTGELFF.

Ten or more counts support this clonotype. The CDR3 region has the DNA TGCAGCGTTGACCGCCAGCGGGAGGGCCTCTACGAGCAGTACTTC. Protein sequence: CSVDRQREGLYEQYF. J is TRBJ2-7 and V is TRBV29-1, with 10 bases aligning to TRBD2. Per germline, CDR1 SQVTM and CDR2 ANQGSEA. This CDR3 contains 15 residues. Trimming at V came to 3 bases and at J to 3 bases, leaving 8 bases not matched to a gene.

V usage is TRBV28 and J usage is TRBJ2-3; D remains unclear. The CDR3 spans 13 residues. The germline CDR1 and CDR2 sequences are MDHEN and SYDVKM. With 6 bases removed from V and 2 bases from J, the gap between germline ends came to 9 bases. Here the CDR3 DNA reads TGTGCCAGCAGCGCCTCCCACACAGATACGCAGTATTTT. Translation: CASSASHTDTQYF.

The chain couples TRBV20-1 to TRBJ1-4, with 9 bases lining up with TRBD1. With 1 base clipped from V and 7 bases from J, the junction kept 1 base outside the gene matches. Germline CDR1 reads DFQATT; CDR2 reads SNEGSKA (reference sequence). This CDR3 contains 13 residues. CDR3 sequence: CSARGDRVEKLFF. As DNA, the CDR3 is TGCAGTGCTAGAGGGGACAGGGTTGAAAAACTGTTTTTT.

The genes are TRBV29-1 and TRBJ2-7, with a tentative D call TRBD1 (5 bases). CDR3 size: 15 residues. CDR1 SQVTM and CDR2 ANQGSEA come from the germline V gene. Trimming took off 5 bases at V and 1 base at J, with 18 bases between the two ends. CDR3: CSVNTRTRQSYEQYF. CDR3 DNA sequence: TGCAGCGTTAATACCAGAACCCGACAGTCCTACGAGCAGTACTTC.

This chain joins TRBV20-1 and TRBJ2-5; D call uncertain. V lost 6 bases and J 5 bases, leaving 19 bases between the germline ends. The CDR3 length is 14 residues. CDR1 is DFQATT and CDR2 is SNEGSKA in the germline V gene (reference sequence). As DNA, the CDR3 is TGCAGTGCCCGTGGCCAGAATGGTAGGGAGACCCAGTACTTC. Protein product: CSARGQNGRETQYF.

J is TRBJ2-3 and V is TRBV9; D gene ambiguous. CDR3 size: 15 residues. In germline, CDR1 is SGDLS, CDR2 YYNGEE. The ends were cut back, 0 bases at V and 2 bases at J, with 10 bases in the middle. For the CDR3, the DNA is TGTGCCAGCAGCGTAGGTGGGATTTCCACAGATACGCAGTATTTT. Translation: CASSVGGISTDTQYF.

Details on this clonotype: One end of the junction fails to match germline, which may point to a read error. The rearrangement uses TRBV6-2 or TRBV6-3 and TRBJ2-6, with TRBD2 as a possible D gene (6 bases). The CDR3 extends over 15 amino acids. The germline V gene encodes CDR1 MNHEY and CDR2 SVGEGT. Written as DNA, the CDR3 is TGTGTCAGCGGGCAGGCCCGCTCTGGGGCCAACGTCCTGACTTTC. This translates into CVSGQARSGANVLTF.

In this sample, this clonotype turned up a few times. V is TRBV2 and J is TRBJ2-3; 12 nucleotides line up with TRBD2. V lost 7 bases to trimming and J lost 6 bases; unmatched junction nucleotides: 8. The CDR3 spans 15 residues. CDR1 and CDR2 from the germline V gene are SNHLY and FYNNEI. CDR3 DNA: TGTGCCAGCACCTTGACTAGCGGGAGCCCGGATACGCAGTATTTT. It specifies CASTLTSGSPDTQYF. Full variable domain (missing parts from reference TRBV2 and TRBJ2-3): EPEVTQTPSHQVTQMGQEVILRCVPISNHLYFYWYRQILGQKVEFLVSFYNNEISEKSEIFDDQFSVERPDGSNFTLKIRSTKLEDSAMYFCASTLTSGSPDTQYFGPGTRLTVL.

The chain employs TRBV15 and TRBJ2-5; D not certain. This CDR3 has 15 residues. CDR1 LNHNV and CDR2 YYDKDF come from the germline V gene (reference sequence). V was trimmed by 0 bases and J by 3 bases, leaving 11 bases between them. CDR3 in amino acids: CATSREGIREETQYF. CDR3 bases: TGTGCCACCAGCAGAGAGGGGATCCGGGAAGAGACCCAGTACTTC.

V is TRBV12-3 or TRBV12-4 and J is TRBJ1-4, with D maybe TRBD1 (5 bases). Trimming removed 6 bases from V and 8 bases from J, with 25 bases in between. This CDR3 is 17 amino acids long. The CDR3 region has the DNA TGTGCCAGCAGCCCCGGGACGCAAACGGGCCTAGGGGAAAAACTGTTTTTT. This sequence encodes CASSPGTQTGLGEKLFF.

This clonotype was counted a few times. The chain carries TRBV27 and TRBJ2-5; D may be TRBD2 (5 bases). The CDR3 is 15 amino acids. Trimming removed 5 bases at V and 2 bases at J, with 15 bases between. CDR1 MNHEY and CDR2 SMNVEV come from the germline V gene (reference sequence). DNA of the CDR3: TGTGCCAGCAGTCCACGAGGGCGAAAGCAAGAGACCCAGTACTTC. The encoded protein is CASSPRGRKQETQYF.

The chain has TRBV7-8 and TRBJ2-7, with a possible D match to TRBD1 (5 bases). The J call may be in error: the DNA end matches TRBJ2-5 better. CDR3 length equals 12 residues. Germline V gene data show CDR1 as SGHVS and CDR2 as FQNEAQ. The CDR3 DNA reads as TGTGCCAGCAGTCTTTCTCAGGGGACCCAGTACTTC. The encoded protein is CASSLSQGTQYF.

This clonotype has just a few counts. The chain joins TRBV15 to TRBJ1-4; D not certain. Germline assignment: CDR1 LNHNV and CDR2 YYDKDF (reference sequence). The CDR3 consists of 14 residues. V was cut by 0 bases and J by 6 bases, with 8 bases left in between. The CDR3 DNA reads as TGTGCCACCAGCAGAGACGGTGGGGATGAAAAACTGTTTTTT. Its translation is CATSRDGGDEKLFF.

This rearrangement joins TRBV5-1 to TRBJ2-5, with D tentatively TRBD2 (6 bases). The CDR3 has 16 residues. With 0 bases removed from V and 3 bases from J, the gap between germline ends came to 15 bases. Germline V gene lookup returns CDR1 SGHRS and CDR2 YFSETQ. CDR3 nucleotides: TGCGCCAGCAGCTTGGCTGCGGGACCCCGAGAAGAGACCCAGTACTTC. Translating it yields CASSLAAGPREETQYF.

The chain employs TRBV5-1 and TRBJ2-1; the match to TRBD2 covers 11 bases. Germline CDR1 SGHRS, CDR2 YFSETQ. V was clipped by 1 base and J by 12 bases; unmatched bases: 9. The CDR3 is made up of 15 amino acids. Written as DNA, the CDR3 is TGCGCCAGCAGCTTGAAACTAGCGGGAGTCTGGGGGCAGTTCTTC. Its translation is CASSLKLAGVWGQFF. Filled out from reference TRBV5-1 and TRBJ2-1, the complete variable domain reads KAGVTQTPRYLIKTRGQQVTLSCSPISGHRSVSWYQQTPGQGLQFLFEYFSETQRNKGNFPGRFSGRQFSNSRSEMNVSTLELGDSALYLCASSLKLAGVWGQFFGPGTRLTVL.

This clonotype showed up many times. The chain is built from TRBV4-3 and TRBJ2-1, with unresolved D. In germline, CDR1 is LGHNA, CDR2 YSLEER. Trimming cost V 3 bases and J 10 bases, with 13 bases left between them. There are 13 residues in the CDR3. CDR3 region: CASSQGKEREQFF. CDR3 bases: TGCGCCAGCAGCCAGGGTAAGGAGAGAGAGCAGTTCTTC.

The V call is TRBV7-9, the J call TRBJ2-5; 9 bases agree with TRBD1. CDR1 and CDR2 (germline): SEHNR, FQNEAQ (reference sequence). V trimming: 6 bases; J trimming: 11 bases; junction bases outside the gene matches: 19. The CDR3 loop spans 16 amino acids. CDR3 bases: TGTGCCAGCAGTCCACCCACCGGGACAGGGACATGGGAGCAGTACTTC. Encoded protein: CASSPPTGTGTWEQYF.